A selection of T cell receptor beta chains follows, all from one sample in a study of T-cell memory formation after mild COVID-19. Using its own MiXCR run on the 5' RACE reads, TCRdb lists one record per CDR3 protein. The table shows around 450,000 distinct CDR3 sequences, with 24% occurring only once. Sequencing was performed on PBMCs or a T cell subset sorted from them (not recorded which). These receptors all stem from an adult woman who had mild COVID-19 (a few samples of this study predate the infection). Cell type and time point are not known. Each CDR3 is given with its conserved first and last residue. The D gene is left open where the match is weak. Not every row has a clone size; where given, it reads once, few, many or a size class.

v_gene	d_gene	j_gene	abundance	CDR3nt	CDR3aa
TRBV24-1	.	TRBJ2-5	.	TGTGCCACCAGTGATCCCGACCCAGGAGACCAAGAGACCCAGTACTTC	CATSDPDPGDQETQYF
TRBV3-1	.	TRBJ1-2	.	TGTGCCAGCAGCTCCGTTCATGGCTACACCTTC	CASSSVHGYTF
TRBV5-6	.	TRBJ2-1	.	TGTGCCAGCAGCAACGTGGGGGCGTTCAATGAGCAGTTCTTC	CASSNVGAFNEQFF
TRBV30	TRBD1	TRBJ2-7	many	TGTGCCTGGAGTTGGGGACAGCCCTTGGGGGAGCAGTACTTC	CAWSWGQPLGEQYF
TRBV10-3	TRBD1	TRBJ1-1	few	TGTGCCATCAGTGGGACAGGGGGCAACACTGAAGCTTTCTTT	CAISGTGGNTEAFF
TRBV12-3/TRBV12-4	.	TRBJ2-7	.	TGTGCCAGCAGTTTAGTCGGAGGGGGGCCTTCTTACGAGCAGTACTTC	CASSLVGGGPSYEQYF
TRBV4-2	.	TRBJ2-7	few	TGTGCCAGCAGCCAAGATGGGACTCCCGCCTACGAGCAGTACTTC	CASSQDGTPAYEQYF
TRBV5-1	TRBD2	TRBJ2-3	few	TGCGCCAGCAGCTTGGGCCTAGCGGGAGGAAGAGATACGCAGTATTTT	CASSLGLAGGRDTQYF
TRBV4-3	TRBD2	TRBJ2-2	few	TGCGCCAGCAGCCAAGATGACGCGGGAGGAGGCGGGGAGCTGTTTTTT	CASSQDDAGGGGELFF
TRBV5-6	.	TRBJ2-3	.	TGTGCCAGCAGTTTGCTTCCTCCAGACTCGTTTCGAGTAGATACGCAGTATTTT	CASSLLPPDSFRVDTQYF
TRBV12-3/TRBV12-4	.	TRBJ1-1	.	TGTGCCACCAGTCATGGGGGGGGGACTGAAGCTTTCTTT	CATSHGGGTEAFF
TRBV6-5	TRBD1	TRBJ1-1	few	TGTGCCAGCAGGGGACAGGTCACCACTGAAGCTTTCTTT	CASRGQVTTEAFF
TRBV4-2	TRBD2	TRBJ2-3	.	TGTGCCAGCAGTCCTCTGGGAAGCGGGGGGCCCGATACGCAGTATTTT	CASSPLGSGGPDTQYF